A selection of T cell receptor beta chains follows, all from one sample in a study of T cells in Graves' hyperthyroidism and ophthalmopathy. TCRdb independently ran MiXCR on the multiplex PCR reads; one entry per CDR3 protein. The repertoire consists of under 350,000 distinct CDR3 sequences, with about 14% occurring once and the leading ten covering roughly 8%. Sequences were obtained from blood. The receptors come from a woman between 25 and 40 years old with Graves' hyperthyroidism that later progressed to Graves' ophthalmopathy. Each CDR3 is given with its conserved first and last residue. Some rows mark clone size as missing; the rest say once, few, many or name a class of expanded clone.

J gene	V gene	clone size	CDR3 protein
TRBJ2-7	TRBV30	many	CAWSLPQGYEQYF
TRBJ2-3	TRBV7-8	many	CASSLATSGSHADTQYF
TRBJ2-7	TRBV19	NA	CASSSYQRQGSYEQYF
TRBJ2-1	TRBV7-2	many	CASSPQTSGTNEQFF
TRBJ2-4	TRBV20-1	NA	CSARDLPERDKNIQYF
TRBJ1-5	TRBV3-1	many	CASSQSDWYSNQPQHF
TRBJ2-5	TRBV4-1	NA	CASSRAWGGGAETQYF
TRBJ2-1	TRBV20-1	many	CSAIPTIHSYNEQFF
TRBJ2-7	TRBV19	many	CASSIARDSPYEQYF
TRBJ2-7	TRBV29-1	many	CSVEDSVGDEQYF
TRBJ2-3	TRBV11-2	many	CASSWGGTQYF
TRBJ1-3	TRBV7-9	many	CASSSSTGGPGNTIYF
TRBJ2-1	TRBV24-1	many	CATSDSRAPVYNEQFF
TRBJ2-1	TRBV5-5	many	CASSGRMGGYGEQFF
TRBJ1-1	TRBV19	many	CASRKQGWNTEAFF
TRBJ2-7	TRBV13	many	CASSLHSYEQYF
TRBJ2-1	TRBV4-2	few	CASSQVGSSSYNEQFF
TRBJ2-3	TRBV6-1	many	CASSVPGLGTDTQYF
TRBJ2-5	TRBV6-5	many	CASSYRGDGETQYF
TRBJ2-7	TRBV7-2	many	CASSLVAATYEQYF
TRBJ2-7	TRBV28	many	CASSPWGSSYEQYF
TRBJ2-2	TRBV13	many	CASSPLADGNTGELFF
TRBJ2-5	TRBV7-9	many	CASSPPPAGGMKETQYF
TRBJ2-1	TRBV4-1	NA	CASSQDVTVNEQFF
TRBJ2-4	TRBV6-2/TRBV6-3	NA	CASSLALNIQYF
TRBJ2-7	TRBV10-3	many	CAISLAGDVREQYF
TRBJ1-1	TRBV19	many	CASTDRGLGNTEAFF
TRBJ2-3	TRBV12-3/TRBV12-4	NA	CASSPDFPPDTQYF
TRBJ1-1	TRBV28	medium-sized	CASTRDSYTEAFF
TRBJ2-2	TRBV20-1	few	CSASPALNTGELFF
TRBJ2-2	TRBV4-2	NA	CASSQEGGVNTGELFF
TRBJ1-5	TRBV27	NA	CASSRFSANSNQPQHF
TRBJ2-1	TRBV11-2	NA	CASSLDNPGLASNEQLF
TRBJ2-7	TRBV6-1	many	CASTRTSGASYEQYF
TRBJ2-1	TRBV5-1	many	CASSWQGNEQFF
TRBJ1-5	TRBV7-9	NA	CASSPPPGTGNQPQHF
TRBJ2-1	TRBV4-3	many	CASSQDQVLANYNEQFF
TRBJ1-4	TRBV20-1	NA	CSAPDRASKDEKLFF
TRBJ2-2	TRBV6-1	NA	CASTLARVNTGELFF
TRBJ2-1	TRBV27	many	CASREGGVSYNEQFF
TRBJ2-7	TRBV6-1	many	CASSPGTPRDEQYF
TRBJ1-5	TRBV7-2	many	CASSLQGSSNQPQHF
TRBJ2-1	TRBV24-1	many	CATSDLTGEVYEQFF
TRBJ1-3	TRBV6-2/TRBV6-3	few	CASSYSMGLGNTIYF
TRBJ2-7	TRBV7-8	many	CASSSSGYEQYF
TRBJ1-2	TRBV7-9	many	CASSDMTGLGGYTF
TRBJ2-7	TRBV7-2	many	CASSALAGGTVEQYF
TRBJ1-5	TRBV12-3/TRBV12-4	NA	CASSLRTGNQPQHF
TRBJ1-3	TRBV28	few	CASSGAGSGNTIYF
TRBJ2-7	TRBV29-1	many	CSVERVDRGPDYEQYF
TRBJ2-1	TRBV6-6	many	CASSYWANNEQFF